A selection of T cell receptor beta chains follows, all from one sample in a study of blood T cell repertoires in COVID-19. The method was immunoSEQ multiplex PCR; TCRdb's version includes in-frame clones alone and lacks a portion of them. The sample includes roughly 100,000 clones, more than 75% of them seen just once. The sample was peripheral blood. These receptors were obtained from a human donor in a cohort sampled during active COVID-19. The CDR3 runs from the conserved cysteine through the conserved F or W. Each record gives: J gene, D gene, clone size, V gene, CDR3 DNA, CDR3 protein. A D gene is named only where the DNA matches it firmly. Only some rows state a clone size, as once, few, many or a class for expanded clones.

TRBJ2-1 | TRBD2 | NA | TRBV28 | TGTGCCAGCAGTTGTTCGGGACTAGCGGGACTGAAGTCCTGCAATGAGCAGTTCTTC | CASSCSGLAGLKSCNEQFF
TRBJ2-3 | TRBD2 | NA | TRBV9 | TGTGCCAGCAGCCCGTCGGGGCTAGCGGACACAGATACGCAGTATTTT | CASSPSGLADTDTQYF
TRBJ2-6 | TRBD1 | NA | TRBV2 | TGTGCCAGCAGTGGAACAGGGGGAAGCTCTGGGGCCAACGTCCTGACTTTC | CASSGTGGSSGANVLTF
TRBJ2-1 | NA | NA | TRBV2 | TGTGCCAGCAGTGAAGCGGAGAGCTCCTACAATGAGCAGTTCTTC | CASSEAESSYNEQFF
TRBJ2-2 | NA | NA | TRBV4-2 | TGTGCCAGCAGCCAAGATCCCTACACCGGGGAGCTGTTTTTT | CASSQDPYTGELFF
TRBJ2-5 | NA | NA | TRBV24-1 | TGTGCCACCAGTGATTATACAGGGGCGGGGGAGACCCAGTACTTC | CATSDYTGAGETQYF
TRBJ1-2 | TRBD1 | NA | TRBV7-9 | TGTGCCAGCGGGGCAGGGGGTTACAACGGCTACACCTTC | CASGAGGYNGYTF
TRBJ2-1 | TRBD2 | once | TRBV7-3 | TGTGCCAGCAGCGAACTAGCGGGACTTTACAATGAGCAGTTCTTC | CASSELAGLYNEQFF
TRBJ2-7 | TRBD2 | NA | TRBV19 | TGTGCCAGTAGTATGCTAGCGGAGCTTCCCTACGAGCAGTACTTC | CASSMLAELPYEQYF
TRBJ1-6 | TRBD1 | once | TRBV4-2 | TGTGCCAGCAGCCAAGATGATAGGGGGCGTTCACCCCTCCACTTT | CASSQDDRGRSPLHF
TRBJ2-5 | NA | NA | TRBV12-3/TRBV12-4 | TGTGCCAGCAGTCGACAGACCCAAGAGACCCAGTACTTC | CASSRQTQETQYF
TRBJ2-5 | TRBD2 | NA | TRBV6-5 | TGTGCCAGCAGCCGGACTAGCCTCACACAAGAGACCCAGTACTTC | CASSRTSLTQETQYF
TRBJ2-2 | TRBD1 | NA | TRBV4-1 | TGCGCCAGCAGCCAGGGACAGGGGATTGTCGGGGAGCTGTTTTTT | CASSQGQGIVGELFF
TRBJ1-4 | NA | NA | TRBV19 | TGTGCCAGTAGCCCAACAGGGATCGGAGAAAAACTGTTTTTT | CASSPTGIGEKLFF
TRBJ1-6 | NA | NA | TRBV10-3 | TGTGCCATCAGTGAGGACAGCAGAAATTCACCCCTCCACTTT | CAISEDSRNSPLHF
TRBJ2-5 | NA | NA | TRBV7-9 | TGTGCCAGCAGCTTAGATTTTCGAGAGACCCAGTACTTC | CASSLDFRETQYF
TRBJ1-5 | NA | NA | TRBV19 | TGTGCCAGCCACCCGGTGGGCAGCAATCAGCCCCAGCATTTT | CASHPVGSNQPQHF
TRBJ1-1 | NA | NA | TRBV5-1 | TGCGCCAGCAGCTTGAGTGGGCAAAGGAACACTGAAGCTTTCTTT | CASSLSGQRNTEAFF
TRBJ1-6 | TRBD1 | NA | TRBV5-1 | TGCGCCAGCAGCTCGGCGGGACAGGGTAATTCACCCCTCCACTTT | CASSSAGQGNSPLHF
TRBJ2-7 | NA | NA | TRBV27 | TGTGCCAGCAGCTACCGAGTTTCCTACGAGCAGTACTTC | CASSYRVSYEQYF
TRBJ1-1 | NA | once | TRBV10-3 | TGTGCCATCAGTGCTAATGGAGCTTTGAACACTGAAGCTTTCTTT | CAISANGALNTEAFF
TRBJ2-2 | NA | NA | TRBV4-1 | TGCGCCAGCAGCCAAGGACTCCTTCGAGTCACCGGGGAGCTGTTTTTT | CASSQGLLRVTGELFF
TRBJ2-2 | TRBD1 | few | TRBV2 | TGTGCCAGCAACCTTGACAGGGCCACGAACACCGGGGAGCTGTTTTTT | CASNLDRATNTGELFF
TRBJ1-2 | TRBD1 | NA | TRBV6-5 | TGTGCCAGCACCCGGGACAGGGGGACCTTCGGCTACACCTTC | CASTRDRGTFGYTF
TRBJ2-5 | NA | NA | TRBV11-2 | TGTGCCAGCAGCCCCCAGGGGATGGCCCGAGAGACCCAGTACTTC | CASSPQGMARETQYF
TRBJ2-5 | NA | NA | TRBV7-8 | TGTGCCAGCAGCCCTAGGACAGACCAAGAGACCCAGTACTTC | CASSPRTDQETQYF
TRBJ2-6 | NA | NA | TRBV11-2 | TGTGCCAGCAGCACCCGCTCGGCTGGGGCCAACGTCCTGACTTTC | CASSTRSAGANVLTF
TRBJ2-1 | NA | once | TRBV28 | TGTGCCAGCAGTTTCACCGGGAGTATAGGCAATGAGCAGTTCTTC | CASSFTGSIGNEQFF
TRBJ1-2 | NA | NA | TRBV7-9 | TGTGCCAGCAGCTTAGGAGACTCTCATGGCTACACCTTC | CASSLGDSHGYTF
TRBJ2-1 | NA | NA | TRBV2 | TGTGCCAGCATTCGAGGGGGGGGTAATGAGCAGTTCTTC | CASIRGGGNEQFF
TRBJ1-2 | NA | NA | TRBV6-5 | TGTGCCGCCGGAGGGCGACCTTATGGCTACACCTTC | CAAGGRPYGYTF
TRBJ1-1 | NA | NA | TRBV5-8 | TGTGCCAGCACCTACAACACTGAAGCTTTCTTT | CASTYNTEAFF
TRBJ2-6 | NA | NA | TRBV7-3 | TGTGCCAGCAGCCCCTCGCGCTCTGGGGCCAACGTCCTGACTTTC | CASSPSRSGANVLTF
TRBJ2-2 | NA | NA | TRBV7-9 | TGTGCCAGCAGTAATGTAGACAACCCCGGGGAGCTGTTTTTT | CASSNVDNPGELFF
TRBJ2-5 | TRBD2 | NA | TRBV5-4 | TGTGCCAGCAGCTCGGGACTAGCGGGGGAGACCCAGTACTTC | CASSSGLAGETQYF
TRBJ2-7 | NA | NA | TRBV11-2 | TGTGCCAGCAGCTTAGGGGCCCCTTACTACGAGCAGTACTTC | CASSLGAPYYEQYF
TRBJ2-5 | TRBD2 | NA | TRBV28 | TGTGCCAGCAGTTTATTTGCGGGGGGGTATAGAGAGACCCAGTACTTC | CASSLFAGGYRETQYF
TRBJ2-3 | NA | NA | TRBV18 | TGTGCCAGCTCCCTAGGGGGAGATACGCAGTATTTT | CASSLGGDTQYF
TRBJ2-7 | TRBD2 | once | TRBV10-3 | TGTGCCATCAGTGAGTCGTGGTCTAGCGGCCGAGAGCAGTACTTC | CAISESWSSGREQYF
TRBJ2-3 | NA | NA | TRBV5-1 | TGCGCCAGCAGCGAGGGCCCTAGCACAGATACGCAGTATTTT | CASSEGPSTDTQYF
TRBJ2-4 | NA | once | TRBV6-2/TRBV6-3 | TGTGCCAGCAGTTACGGAATTAGCAACATTCAGTACTTC | CASSYGISNIQYF
TRBJ2-1 | TRBD1 | few | TRBV3-1/TRBV3-2 | TGTGCCAGCAGCCTCCGGGACAGCGTCCATGAGCAGTTCTTC | CASSLRDSVHEQFF
TRBJ1-1 | NA | once | TRBV28 | TGTGCCAGCAGTTTATTCGCGGGACCCAAGCTAGAAGCTTTCTTT | CASSLFAGPKLEAFF
TRBJ1-1 | NA | NA | TRBV25-1 | TGTGCCAGCAGTGATTCCCAACTCGCGGAAGCTTTCTTT | CASSDSQLAEAFF
TRBJ1-5 | TRBD1 | NA | TRBV28 | TGTGCCAGCAGCCCCCTCGGGACAGGGTTCCAGCCCCAGCATTTT | CASSPLGTGFQPQHF
TRBJ2-5 | NA | NA | TRBV6-1 | TGTGCCAGCAGTGTCCCCGGACCCCGACAGGAGAAAGAGACCCAGTACTTC | CASSVPGPRQEKETQYF
TRBJ2-1 | TRBD1 | NA | TRBV5-6 | TGTGCCAGCAGCTTCGGGACAGGGGCTGAGCAGTTCTTC | CASSFGTGAEQFF